The present T cell receptor (beta chain) was sequenced within a study of T cell repertoires in cytomegalovirus infection. TCRdb passed the reads through MiXCR, listing each CDR3 protein once. The repertoire holds 550,000 to 850,000 distinct CDR3 sequences, with roughly 30% as singletons. Turning to this clonotype: Its antigen is as yet unknown.

The germline gives CDR1 SGHVS, CDR2 FNYEAQ. The CDR3 is 18 residues long. With V trimmed by 5 bases and J by 0 bases, 10 bases remained unmatched. The sample here was cultured PBMCs, taken from culture after CMV antigen stimulation. This TCR derives from a human donor in good health (CMV status not recorded). Some clones in this sample may be carry-over from other donors' samples. The rearrangement links TRBV7-6 to TRBJ2-7; 13 bases match TRBD2. CDR3 sequence: CASSRPQLAGGHSYEQYF. DNA for the CDR3: TGTGCCAGCAGCCGACCGCAACTAGCGGGAGGGCACTCCTACGAGCAGTACTTC. The full variable domain, in which reference TRBV7-6 and TRBJ2-7 provide the parts outside the CDR3, is GAGVSQSPRYKVTKRGQDVALRCDPISGHVSLYWYRQALGQGPEFLTYFNYEAQQDKSGLPNDRFSAERPEGSISTLTIQRTEQRDSAMYRCASSRPQLAGGHSYEQYFGPGTRLTVT.